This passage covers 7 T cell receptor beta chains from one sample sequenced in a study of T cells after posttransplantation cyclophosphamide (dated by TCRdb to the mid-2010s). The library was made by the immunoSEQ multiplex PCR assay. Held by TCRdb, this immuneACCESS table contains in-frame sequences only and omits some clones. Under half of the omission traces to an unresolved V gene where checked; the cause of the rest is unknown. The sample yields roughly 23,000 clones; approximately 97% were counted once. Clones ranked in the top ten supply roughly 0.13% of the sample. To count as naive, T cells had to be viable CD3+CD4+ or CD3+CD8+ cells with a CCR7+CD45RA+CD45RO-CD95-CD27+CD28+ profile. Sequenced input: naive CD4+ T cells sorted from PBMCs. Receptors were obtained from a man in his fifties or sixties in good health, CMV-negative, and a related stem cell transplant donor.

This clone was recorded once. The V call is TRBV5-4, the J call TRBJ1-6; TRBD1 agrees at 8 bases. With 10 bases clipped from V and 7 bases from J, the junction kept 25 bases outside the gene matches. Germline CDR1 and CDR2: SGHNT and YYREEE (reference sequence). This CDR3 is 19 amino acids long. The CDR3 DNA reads TGTGCCGGCACCCGCGGCTTTACAACTCGGCAGGGGGCGAATTCACCCCTCCACTTT. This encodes CAGTRGFTTRQGANSPLHF.

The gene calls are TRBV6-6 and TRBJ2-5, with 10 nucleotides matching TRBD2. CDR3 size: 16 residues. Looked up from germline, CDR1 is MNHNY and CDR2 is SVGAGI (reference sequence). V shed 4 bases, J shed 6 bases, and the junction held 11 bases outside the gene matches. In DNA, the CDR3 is TGTGCCAGCAGTTCCGGACTAGCGGTATCGCGGAAGACCCAGTACTTC. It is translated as CASSSGLAVSRKTQYF.

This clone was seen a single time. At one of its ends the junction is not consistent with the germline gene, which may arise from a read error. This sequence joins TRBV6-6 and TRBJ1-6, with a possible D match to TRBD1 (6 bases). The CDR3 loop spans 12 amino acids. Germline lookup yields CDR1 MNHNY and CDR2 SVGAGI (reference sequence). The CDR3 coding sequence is TGTGCCAGCAGTCCAAGCGGGGTGGGGGCGACTTTT. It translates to CASSPSGVGATF.

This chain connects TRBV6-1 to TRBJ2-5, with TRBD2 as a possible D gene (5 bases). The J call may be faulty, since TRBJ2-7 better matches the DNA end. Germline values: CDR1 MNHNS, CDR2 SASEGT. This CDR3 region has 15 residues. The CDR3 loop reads CASRVGEGYTYEQYF. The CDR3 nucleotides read TGTGCCAGCAGGGTCGGTGAGGGCTACACCTACGAGCAGTACTTC.

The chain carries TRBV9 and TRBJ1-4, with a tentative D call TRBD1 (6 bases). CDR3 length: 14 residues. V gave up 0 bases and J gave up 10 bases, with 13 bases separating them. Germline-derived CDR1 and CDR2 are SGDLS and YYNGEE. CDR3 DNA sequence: TGTGCCAGCAGCGTAGGGGACAATATGGGAAAACTGTTTTTT. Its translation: CASSVGDNMGKLFF.

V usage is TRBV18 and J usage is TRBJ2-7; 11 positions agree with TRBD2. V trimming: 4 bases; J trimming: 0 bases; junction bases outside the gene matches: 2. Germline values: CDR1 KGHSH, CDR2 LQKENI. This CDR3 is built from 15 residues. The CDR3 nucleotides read TGTGCCAGCTCACAGGGACTAGCGGACTCCTACGAGCAGTACTTC. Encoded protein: CASSQGLADSYEQYF. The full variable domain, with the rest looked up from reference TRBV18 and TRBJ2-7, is NAGVMQNPRHLVRRRGQEARLRCSPMKGHSHVYWYRQLPEEGLKFMVYLQKENIIDESGMPKERFSAEFPKEGPSILRIQQVVRGDSAAYFCASSQGLADSYEQYFGPGTRLTVT.

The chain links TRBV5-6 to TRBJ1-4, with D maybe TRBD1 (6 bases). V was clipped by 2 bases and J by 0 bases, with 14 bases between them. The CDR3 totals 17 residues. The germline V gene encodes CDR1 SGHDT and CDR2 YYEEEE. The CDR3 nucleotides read TGTGCCAGCAGCTTCACAGGGTACTTTGCAACTAATGAAAAACTGTTTTTT. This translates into CASSFTGYFATNEKLFF.